This TCR beta chain was profiled in a study of T cell changes during pregnancy in multiple sclerosis. V lost 2 bases to trimming and J lost 7 bases, with 12 bases between them. The germline V gene has CDR1 KGHSH and CDR2 LQKENI. CDR3 length: 14 residues. The protocol was immunoSEQ multiplex PCR, while the TCRdb copy is restricted to in-frame clones and leaves out a portion. The sample carries nearly 110,000 clones, around 92% recorded once. The material was peripheral blood, obtained in the third trimester of pregnancy. V and J are TRBV18 and TRBJ1-5; weak D call: TRBD1 (6 bases). The sequence came from a female donor in good health, enrolled as a control in a pregnancy study. In nucleotides, the CDR3 is TGTGCCAGCTCACCAGAGGCTCAGGGGCAGCCCCAGCATTTT. Its translation: CASSPEAQGQPQHF.